This T cell receptor beta chain is drawn from a study of blood T cell repertoires in COVID-19. Study-wide context: Sources were T cells, B-cell-depleted T cells, or PBMCs; the material itself was cDNA or gDNA.

The CDR3 has 15 residues. CDR1 and CDR2 (germline): MGHRA, YSYEKL. V was clipped by 4 bases and J by 6 bases; unmatched bases: 10. TCRdb's table, derived via immunoSEQ multiplex PCR, lists solely in-frame clones and lacks some. The table has 250,000 to 350,000 clones, approximately 90% seen once. The chain combines TRBV4-1 with TRBJ1-1, with TRBD1 identical over 8 bases. The sequenced sample consisted of peripheral blood. The source is a woman between 55 and 75 years old with acute or convalescent COVID-19. CDR3 nucleotides: TGCGCCAGCAGCCGGACGACAGGGGAAGCGGCTGAAGCTTTCTTT. This gives the protein CASSRTTGEAAEAFF.